Below, 30 T cell receptor beta chains from the same sample are listed, as sequenced in a study of cytomegalovirus exposure and HLA in healthy donors. The primer mix had 60 Vbeta and 13 Jbeta primers. The data were produced by immunoSEQ multiplex PCR, yet TCRdb's version contains in-frame clones alone and is incomplete. The repertoire has 150,000 to 200,000 clones, roughly 80% of them found once; the top ten carry less than 1.6%. Material for sequencing was PBMCs. All receptors come from a girl aged 10-17 years in good health and CMV-seropositive.

This clone was seen a handful of times. The gene calls are TRBV6-4 and TRBJ2-2, with 7 bases fitting TRBD1. Germline V gene lookup returns CDR1 MRHNA and CDR2 SNTAGT. This CDR3 has 17 amino acids. Germline trimming cut 2 bases from V and 3 bases from J; bases unmatched to any gene: 9. This CDR3 reads CASSDENRGEHTGELFF. CDR3 sequence (DNA): TGTGCCAGCAGTGACGAAAACAGGGGTGAACACACCGGGGAGCTGTTTTTT.

V is TRBV6-6 and J is TRBJ2-6; D may be TRBD1 (6 bases). CDR3 length equals 15 residues. V shed 1 base and J shed 2 bases, with 6 bases lying between them. The V gene's germline CDR1 is MNHNY and CDR2 SVGAGI (reference sequence). The CDR3 bases are TGTGCCAGCAGTTACTGGGGGCCTGGGGCCAACGTCCTGACTTTC. Translating gives CASSYWGPGANVLTF.

The V call is TRBV18, the J call TRBJ2-1; 7 positions agree with TRBD2. Unmatched junction bases numbered 10, after V lost 2 bases and J lost 9 bases. The V gene's germline CDR1 is KGHSH and CDR2 LQKENI. CDR3 length equals 15 residues. CDR3 bases: TGTGCCAGCTCACCAATCGGGACTACAGAGGGTGAGCAGTTCTTC. Protein: CASSPIGTTEGEQFF.

The chain has TRBV6-1 and TRBJ2-3; D is perhaps TRBD1 (6 bases). The germline V and J ends were trimmed by 7 bases and 1 base, with 12 bases remaining between them. Germline CDR1 is MNHNS and CDR2 is SASEGT. This CDR3 is built from 14 residues. The CDR3 loop is CASNSGAGTDTQYF. Here the CDR3 DNA reads TGTGCCAGCAATTCAGGGGCGGGCACAGATACGCAGTATTTT.

In the case of this clone: Other DNA sequences in this specimen translate into the identical CDR3. V gene TRBV6-4 combines with J gene TRBJ2-7; 10 positions agree with TRBD2. This CDR3 spans 14 amino acids. Trimming at V came to 9 bases and at J to 5 bases, leaving 10 bases not matched to a gene. Per the germline V gene, CDR1 is MRHNA and CDR2 is SNTAGT. CDR3 DNA: TGTGCCAGGGGGGGTAGCGGGAGGACCCACGAGCAGTACTTC. Translation: CARGGSGRTHEQYF.

The CDR3 DNA reads TGTGCCAGCAGTTTCGGAGTCGATTACGAGCAGTACTTC. It yields the protein CASSFGVDYEQYF. V usage is TRBV27 and J usage is TRBJ2-7; D remains ambiguous. Trimming removed 3 bases from V and 4 bases from J, with 10 bases in between. The CDR3 extends over 13 amino acids. CDR1 is MNHEY, CDR2 SMNVEV, per germline (reference sequence).

This chain uses TRBV9 with TRBJ2-5; 7 bases map to TRBD1. The CDR3 is 15 residues long. Germline V gene lookup returns CDR1 SGDLS and CDR2 YYNGEE. The V and J ends lost 2 bases and 1 base, in that order; junction bases with no gene match: 5. The CDR3 loop is CASSVTGFSQETQYF. The CDR3 DNA is TGTGCCAGCAGCGTGACAGGGTTTTCCCAAGAGACCCAGTACTTC.

The chain combines TRBV5-4 with TRBJ2-1, with a tentative D call TRBD2 (6 bases). Germline V gene data show CDR1 as SGHNT and CDR2 as YYREEE (reference sequence). The CDR3 contains 14 residues. Deletions cut 0 bases from V and 3 bases from J, with 7 bases between. The CDR3 region is CASSLGTNYNEQFF. DNA of the CDR3: TGTGCCAGCAGCTTGGGGACTAACTACAATGAGCAGTTCTTC.

J is TRBJ2-2 and V is TRBV27; D possibly corresponds to TRBD1 (6 bases). Per the germline V gene, CDR1 is MNHEY and CDR2 is SMNVEV (reference sequence). Deletions cut 1 base from V and 3 bases from J, with 12 bases between. This CDR3 has 16 amino acids. CDR3 sequence: CASSLLRGTYTGELFF. The CDR3 DNA follows: TGTGCCAGCAGTTTATTAAGGGGGACCTACACCGGGGAGCTGTTTTTT.

V gene TRBV5-1 combines with J gene TRBJ2-5, with 7 bases identical to TRBD1. The CDR3 spans 14 residues. V shed 4 bases and J 1 base; nucleotides not matched to a gene: 4. Germline V gene sequence: CDR1 SGHRS, CDR2 YFSETQ. The CDR3 here is CASSRDSGQETQYF. Written as DNA, the CDR3 is TGCGCCAGCAGCAGGGACAGCGGCCAAGAGACCCAGTACTTC.

V is TRBV5-1 and J is TRBJ2-2; D may be TRBD2 (6 bases). Trimming removed 4 bases at V and 0 bases at J, with 16 bases between. Germline CDR1 SGHRS, CDR2 YFSETQ. The CDR3 totals 17 residues. CDR3 amino acids: CASSRRPSGPNTGELFF. The DNA of the CDR3 is TGCGCCAGCAGCCGCCGACCGAGCGGGCCGAACACCGGGGAGCTGTTTTTT.

This clone appeared once. The rearrangement uses TRBV28 and TRBJ1-5, with TRBD1 identical over 7 bases. In germline, CDR1 is MDHEN, CDR2 SYDVKM. CDR3 length: 15 residues. Trimming took 2 bases from V and 6 from J; bases not matched to a gene: 7. The CDR3 loop reads CASSLGQGVGQPQHF. The CDR3 region has the DNA TGTGCCAGCAGTTTAGGCCAGGGGGTTGGTCAGCCCCAGCATTTT.

This chain links TRBV19 with TRBJ1-1; D gene unclear. The CDR3 runs to 14 residues. V was trimmed by 4 bases and J by 0 bases, leaving 9 bases between them. Germline CDR1 LNHDA, CDR2 SQIVND (reference sequence). This CDR3 is CASSTRFLNTEAFF. CDR3 nucleotide sequence: TGTGCCAGTAGTACTAGGTTTCTGAACACTGAAGCTTTCTTT.

The J gene is TRBJ1-5, the V gene TRBV5-6, with a possible D match to TRBD1 (5 bases). Trimming stripped 4 bases from V and 6 bases from J, with 11 bases between. The CDR3 is 13 residues long. Germline CDR1 reads SGHDT; CDR2 reads YYEEEE. CDR3 residues: CASSRGGVQPQHF. The DNA of the CDR3 is TGTGCCAGCAGCCGAGGAGGGGTTCAGCCCCAGCATTTT.

This clone was detected once. The chain links TRBV7-6 to TRBJ2-1; 10 bases map to TRBD2. Germline assignment: CDR1 SGHVS and CDR2 FNYEAQ. This CDR3 is 14 amino acids long. Unmatched junction bases numbered 4, after V lost 5 bases and J lost 6 bases. The CDR3 reads CASSPRTSGNEQFF. CDR3 in DNA: TGTGCCAGCAGCCCGCGGACTAGCGGCAATGAGCAGTTCTTC.

The J gene is TRBJ1-1, the V gene TRBV7-8; D may be TRBD1 (5 bases). Germline assignment: CDR1 SGHVS and CDR2 FQNEAQ. V gave up 1 base and J gave up 4 bases, with 16 bases separating them. This CDR3 comprises 16 residues. The CDR3 nucleotides read TGTGCCAGCAGCTTAGGGGGCCGAAGGCAACCCACTGAAGCTTTCTTT. Protein: CASSLGGRRQPTEAFF.

V usage is TRBV10-3 and J usage is TRBJ2-2; 7 nucleotides line up with TRBD1. J lost 3 bases, V lost 4 bases, and 8 bases had no gene match. Per the germline V gene, CDR1 is ENHRY and CDR2 is SYGVKD. The length of the CDR3 is 16 residues. The CDR3 loop is CAISARQGRYTGELFF. The CDR3 DNA reads as TGTGCCATCAGTGCGAGACAGGGTCGATACACCGGGGAGCTGTTTTTT.

The chain joins TRBV2 to TRBJ1-4; TRBD1 agrees at 9 bases. The CDR3 spans 14 residues. In germline, CDR1 is SNHLY, CDR2 FYNNEI. Unmatched junction bases numbered 7, after V lost 6 bases and J lost 8 bases. The CDR3 nucleotides are TGTGCCAGCAGCGAGGGGACAGGGAGCGAAAAACTGTTTTTT. The encoded protein is CASSEGTGSEKLFF.

The rearrangement joins TRBV5-1 to TRBJ2-2; D may be TRBD1 (6 bases). Germline assignment: CDR1 SGHRS and CDR2 YFSETQ. The CDR3 has 16 amino acids. Trimming cost V 4 bases and J 2 bases, with 15 bases left between them. CDR3 DNA: TGCGCCAGCAGCCCATCCCGGGACATTAACACCGGGGAGCTGTTTTTT. This translates into CASSPSRDINTGELFF.

The rearrangement links TRBV7-8 to TRBJ2-7; no clear D gene. The CDR3 loop spans 15 amino acids. The germline CDR1 and CDR2 sequences are SGHVS and FQNEAQ. With 5 bases removed from V and 0 bases from J, the gap between germline ends came to 14 bases. The CDR3 DNA reads TGTGCCAGCAGCAACCAACGGGTGCCCTCCTACGAGCAGTACTTC. This encodes CASSNQRVPSYEQYF.

The chain combines TRBV7-3 with TRBJ2-1; 14 bases match TRBD2. In germline, CDR1 is SGHTA, CDR2 FQGTGA. Germline trimming cut 4 bases from V and 9 bases from J; bases unmatched to any gene: 5. The CDR3 runs to 15 residues. The CDR3 sequence: CASSSGLAGAGEQFF. The CDR3 DNA follows: TGTGCCAGCAGCTCGGGACTAGCGGGAGCGGGTGAGCAGTTCTTC.

This clone was picked up a small number of times. The chain has TRBV5-1 and TRBJ1-2; D uncertain. The germline gives CDR1 SGHRS, CDR2 YFSETQ. CDR3 size: 15 residues. V lost 0 bases to trimming and J lost 0 bases, with 9 bases between them. The CDR3 protein is CASSLGGRTNYGYTF. CDR3 nucleotides: TGCGCCAGCAGCTTGGGTGGCAGAACTAACTATGGCTACACCTTC. Full variable domain (remainder filled in from reference TRBV5-1 and TRBJ1-2): KAGVTQTPRYLIKTRGQQVTLSCSPISGHRSVSWYQQTPGQGLQFLFEYFSETQRNKGNFPGRFSGRQFSNSRSEMNVSTLELGDSALYLCASSLGGRTNYGYTFGSGTRLTVV.

The table lists this clone with a few counts. The CDR3 DNA reads TGTGCCAGTAGTATTACCGAGGCGAACACTGAAGCTTTCTTT. Translation: CASSITEANTEAFF. This chain joins TRBV19 and TRBJ1-1; D unresolved. The germline V gene encodes CDR1 LNHDA and CDR2 SQIVND (reference sequence). The CDR3 contains 14 residues. Trimming pared 3 bases from V and 1 base from J, leaving 9 bases between.

The rearrangement joins TRBV23-1 to TRBJ2-7, with D possibly matching TRBD2 (5 bases). TRBV23-1 is an ORF for which the function is uncertain. The CDR3 length is 16 residues. V was shortened by 4 bases and J by 2 bases, with 18 bases between the two germline ends. In DNA, the CDR3 is TGCGCCAGCAGTCGATCCCCCGGACCGGGAACCTACGAGCAGTACTTC. This codes for CASSRSPGPGTYEQYF.

The gene calls are TRBV5-4 and TRBJ1-5; D ambiguous. This CDR3 has 17 amino acids. Trimming removed 0 bases at V and 5 bases at J, with 18 bases between. From germline, CDR1 is SGHNT and CDR2 YYREEE (reference sequence). As DNA, the CDR3 is TGTGCCAGCAGCTTGGACCATTTATCTGGGGAGTATCAGCCCCAGCATTTT. It specifies CASSLDHLSGEYQPQHF.

For this clone: The junction differs from germline at one of its ends, possibly a read error. The chain has TRBV7-9 and TRBJ2-3, with D unclear. From germline, CDR1 is SEHNR and CDR2 FQNEAQ (reference sequence). The CDR3 loop spans 11 amino acids. The CDR3 region is CSSTYSDTQYF. DNA for the CDR3: TGTTCCAGCACCTATTCAGATACGCAGTATTTT.

The J gene is TRBJ2-7, the V gene TRBV23-1, with 13 nucleotides matching TRBD2. TRBV23-1 is given ORF status, its function remaining uncertain. CDR3 length: 15 amino acids. V shed 4 bases and J 5 bases; nucleotides not matched to a gene: 5. CDR3 bases: TGCGCCAGCAGTCCTACTAGCGGGAGGGCCAACGAGCAGTACTTC. Residues: CASSPTSGRANEQYF.

This chain links TRBV10-2 with TRBJ2-4; D gene unclear. This CDR3 is built from 13 residues. Germline values: CDR1 WSHSY, CDR2 SAAADI. The V and J ends lost 8 bases and 0 bases respectively, with 8 bases between them. The CDR3 DNA is TGCGCCAGCTCCCGACTAGCCAAAAACATTCAGTACTTC. Protein product: CASSRLAKNIQYF.

The V gene is TRBV7-9, the J gene TRBJ1-4; no clear D gene. The CDR3 covers 18 residues. Trimming cost V 0 bases and J 3 bases, with 17 bases left between them. From germline, CDR1 is SEHNR and CDR2 FQNEAQ (reference sequence). CDR3 loop: CASSLATSGRPPNEKLFF. CDR3 DNA: TGTGCCAGCAGCTTAGCAACCTCCGGCAGGCCCCCTAATGAAAAACTGTTTTTT. Based on the CDR3 plus reference TRBV7-9 and TRBJ1-4, the full variable domain is DTGVSQNPRHKITKRGQNVTFRCDPISEHNRLYWYRQTLGQGPEFLTYFQNEAQLEKSRLLSDRFSAERPKGSFSTLEIQRTEQGDSAMYLCASSLATSGRPPNEKLFFGSGTQLSVL.

The chain has TRBV27 and TRBJ2-7; possible D gene TRBD2, 6 bases. The CDR3 is 12 residues long. Trimming took 2 bases from V and 10 from J, leaving 12 bases between them. The germline gives CDR1 MNHEY, CDR2 SMNVEV (reference sequence). Here the CDR3 reads CASSLIGGAQYF. The CDR3 DNA sequence: TGTGCCAGCAGTTTAATTGGAGGGGCACAGTACTTC.